This is a list of T cell receptor beta chains from one sample in a study of CD8 T cells in Susac syndrome. TCRdb called the immunoSEQ multiplex PCR reads again in MiXCR, with one record for every CDR3 protein. The sample records about 150,000 distinct CDR3 sequences, about 90% being singletons. Sequences were obtained from CD4+ T cells from PBMCs. All receptors come from a human donor in good health. Each CDR3 is given with its conserved first and last residue. A D gene is named only where the DNA matches it firmly. Clone size is not always given. Where it is, it says once, few, many or a class for expanded clones.

v_gene: TRBV4-1; d_gene: TRBD2; j_gene: TRBJ2-5; abundance: -; len: 19; CDR3nt: TGCGCCAGCAGCCATCCGACTGGACTAGCGGGTGTCTATCAAGAGACCCAGTACTTC; CDR3aa: CASSHPTGLAGVYQETQYF
v_gene: TRBV7-3; d_gene: TRBD1; j_gene: TRBJ2-3; abundance: -; len: 15; CDR3nt: TGTGCCAGCAGCTTACGACAGGGTAATGCAGATACGCAGTATTTT; CDR3aa: CASSLRQGNADTQYF
v_gene: TRBV6-4; d_gene: TRBD1; j_gene: TRBJ1-4; abundance: -; len: 15; CDR3nt: TGTGCCAGGAGGTTGGGGGACAGCCCTAATGAAAAACTGTTTTTT; CDR3aa: CARRLGDSPNEKLFF
v_gene: TRBV29-1; d_gene: TRBD2; j_gene: TRBJ2-7; abundance: -; len: 13; CDR3nt: TGCAGCGTCTCGACTAGCGCGGCCTACGAGCAGTACTTC; CDR3aa: CSVSTSAAYEQYF
v_gene: TRBV6-6; d_gene: -; j_gene: TRBJ2-7; abundance: once; len: 13; CDR3nt: TGTGCCAGCAGTTATCAGGTCTTCTACGAGCAGTACTTC; CDR3aa: CASSYQVFYEQYF
v_gene: TRBV19; d_gene: -; j_gene: TRBJ2-2; abundance: once; len: 12; CDR3nt: TGTGCCAGTAGTAACGGCCCCCGGGAGCTGTTTTTT; CDR3aa: CASSNGPRELFF
v_gene: TRBV5-8; d_gene: -; j_gene: TRBJ2-7; abundance: -; len: 13; CDR3nt: TGTGCCAGCGGGTCAGGTTGGTCGTACGAGCAGTACTTC; CDR3aa: CASGSGWSYEQYF
v_gene: TRBV6-6; d_gene: -; j_gene: TRBJ2-1; abundance: -; len: 12; CDR3nt: TGTGCCAGCAGCCCCAACGACCATGAGCAGTTCTTC; CDR3aa: CASSPNDHEQFF
v_gene: TRBV20-1; d_gene: -; j_gene: TRBJ2-3; abundance: -; len: 14; CDR3nt: TGCAGTGCCAGCCGGGATGAGGACACAGATACGCAGTATTTT; CDR3aa: CSASRDEDTDTQYF
v_gene: TRBV29-1; d_gene: -; j_gene: TRBJ2-1; abundance: -; len: 13; CDR3nt: TGCAGCGTTGAAGGGCGACTAGTCAATGAGCAGTTCTTC; CDR3aa: CSVEGRLVNEQFF
v_gene: TRBV18; d_gene: TRBD1; j_gene: TRBJ1-5; abundance: -; len: 13; CDR3nt: TGTGCCAGCTCACCCCCAGGGGGACAGCCCCAGCATTTT; CDR3aa: CASSPPGGQPQHF
v_gene: TRBV2; d_gene: -; j_gene: TRBJ1-2; abundance: -; len: 10; CDR3nt: TGTGCCAGCCTTTCCCGACGTCACACCTTC; CDR3aa: CASLSRRHTF
v_gene: TRBV27; d_gene: -; j_gene: TRBJ1-1; abundance: few; len: 13; CDR3nt: TGTGCCAGCAGGAGAACGGGGAACACTGAAGCTTTCTTT; CDR3aa: CASRRTGNTEAFF
v_gene: TRBV10-3; d_gene: -; j_gene: TRBJ2-7; abundance: -; len: 13; CDR3nt: TGTGCCGTCGAAGGACGGAGCTCCTACGAGCAGTACTTC; CDR3aa: CAVEGRSSYEQYF
v_gene: TRBV3-1; d_gene: -; j_gene: TRBJ1-2; abundance: -; len: 16; CDR3nt: TGTGCCAGCAGCCAAGCCTCCATGGGGTTGAACTATGGCTACACCTTC; CDR3aa: CASSQASMGLNYGYTF
v_gene: TRBV28; d_gene: -; j_gene: TRBJ1-3; abundance: -; len: 15; CDR3nt: TGTGCCAGCTCCTCGGGAGAGGCCTCTGGAAACACCATATATTTT; CDR3aa: CASSSGEASGNTIYF
v_gene: TRBV6-5; d_gene: TRBD1; j_gene: TRBJ2-3; abundance: -; len: 14; CDR3nt: TGTGCCAGCAAAACAGGGGGCGGGACAGATACGCAGTATTTT; CDR3aa: CASKTGGGTDTQYF
v_gene: TRBV5-8; d_gene: -; j_gene: TRBJ2-1; abundance: -; len: 11; CDR3nt: TGTGCCAGCAGCCGAGAAGGCGAGCAGTTCTTC; CDR3aa: CASSREGEQFF
v_gene: TRBV28; d_gene: -; j_gene: TRBJ1-5; abundance: few; len: 12; CDR3nt: TGTGCCAGCAGTTTATTGGGCCAGCCCCAGCATTTT; CDR3aa: CASSLLGQPQHF
v_gene: TRBV29-1; d_gene: -; j_gene: TRBJ2-3; abundance: -; len: 13; CDR3nt: TGCAGCGGGTCCGGGATGGGAACAGATACGCAGTATTTT; CDR3aa: CSGSGMGTDTQYF
v_gene: TRBV6-2/TRBV6-3; d_gene: TRBD2; j_gene: TRBJ2-6; abundance: -; len: 16; CDR3nt: TGTGCCAGTAGTCCTCGGGGGGGCTCTGGGGCCAACGTCCTGACTTTC; CDR3aa: CASSPRGGSGANVLTF
v_gene: TRBV5-1; d_gene: TRBD1; j_gene: TRBJ1-1; abundance: -; len: 14; CDR3nt: TGCGCCAGCAGCCCTACAGGGGGGGACACTGAAGCTTTCTTT; CDR3aa: CASSPTGGDTEAFF
v_gene: TRBV28; d_gene: -; j_gene: TRBJ1-5; abundance: -; len: 12; CDR3nt: TGTGCCAGCAGGACAGCAAATCAGCCCCAGCATTTT; CDR3aa: CASRTANQPQHF
v_gene: TRBV7-9; d_gene: TRBD1; j_gene: TRBJ1-1; abundance: -; len: 17; CDR3nt: TGTGCCAGCAGCATTACGCGGGACAGGCGGGGAGGGTCTGAAGCTTTCTTT; CDR3aa: CASSITRDRRGGSEAFF
v_gene: TRBV12-3/TRBV12-4; d_gene: -; j_gene: TRBJ2-7; abundance: -; len: 15; CDR3nt: TGTGCCAGCAGCCCCTTTCCAGGGATGGCCTACGAGCAGTACTTC; CDR3aa: CASSPFPGMAYEQYF
v_gene: TRBV6-2/TRBV6-3; d_gene: -; j_gene: TRBJ1-5; abundance: -; len: 18; CDR3nt: TGTGCCAGTTTTTCGATCGGGACGAATTTTTATAGCAATCAGCCCCAGCATTTT; CDR3aa: CASFSIGTNFYSNQPQHF
v_gene: TRBV7-3; d_gene: -; j_gene: TRBJ2-7; abundance: -; len: 13; CDR3nt: TGTGCCAGCAGCTTTCGAACCTCAGACGAGCAGTACTTC; CDR3aa: CASSFRTSDEQYF
v_gene: TRBV7-7; d_gene: TRBD2; j_gene: TRBJ2-3; abundance: -; len: 15; CDR3nt: TGTGCTAGCAGCTCTAGCGGGAGTAGTGCAGATACGCAGTATTTT; CDR3aa: CASSSSGSSADTQYF
v_gene: TRBV2; d_gene: -; j_gene: TRBJ1-5; abundance: -; len: 13; CDR3nt: TGTGCCAGCAGTGAGCAGTACAATCAGCCCCAGCATTTT; CDR3aa: CASSEQYNQPQHF
v_gene: TRBV12-3/TRBV12-4; d_gene: -; j_gene: TRBJ2-3; abundance: -; len: 15; CDR3nt: TGTGCCAGCAGTTTAGAGGAGGGATTCACAGATACGCAGTATTTT; CDR3aa: CASSLEEGFTDTQYF
v_gene: TRBV2; d_gene: TRBD1; j_gene: TRBJ1-2; abundance: -; len: 13; CDR3nt: TGTGCCAGCAGAGACAGGGATATGGATGGCTACACCTTC; CDR3aa: CASRDRDMDGYTF
v_gene: TRBV20-1; d_gene: -; j_gene: TRBJ2-2; abundance: -; len: 14; CDR3nt: TGCAGCGCTGGAGGGACCTACAACACCGGGGAGCTGTTTTTT; CDR3aa: CSAGGTYNTGELFF
v_gene: TRBV7-9; d_gene: -; j_gene: TRBJ2-2; abundance: -; len: 12; CDR3nt: TGTGCCAGCAGCAAAGACTCCGGGGAGCTGTTTTTT; CDR3aa: CASSKDSGELFF
v_gene: TRBV20-1; d_gene: -; j_gene: TRBJ2-3; abundance: -; len: 15; CDR3nt: TGCAGTGCGGGTAAACAGGGCTCCGCCACAGATACGCAGTATTTT; CDR3aa: CSAGKQGSATDTQYF
v_gene: TRBV5-1; d_gene: -; j_gene: TRBJ1-2; abundance: -; len: 16; CDR3nt: TGCGCCACCGGCGACCTCCTACAAGGGCCCAACTATGGCTACACCTTC; CDR3aa: CATGDLLQGPNYGYTF
v_gene: TRBV20-1; d_gene: -; j_gene: TRBJ1-2; abundance: -; len: 12; CDR3nt: TGCAGTGCCTCTCAGGGATCTGCCGGCTACACCTTC; CDR3aa: CSASQGSAGYTF
v_gene: TRBV7-8; d_gene: -; j_gene: TRBJ2-5; abundance: -; len: 16; CDR3nt: TGTGCCAGCAGCTTAGCGGGGACCCAACCGGTAGAGACCCAGTACTTC; CDR3aa: CASSLAGTQPVETQYF
v_gene: TRBV18; d_gene: -; j_gene: TRBJ1-1; abundance: -; len: 14; CDR3nt: TGTGCCAGCTCTCCCACTACCAGTAACACTGAAGCTTTCTTT; CDR3aa: CASSPTTSNTEAFF
v_gene: TRBV29-1; d_gene: TRBD2; j_gene: TRBJ2-5; abundance: -; len: 14; CDR3nt: TGCAGCGTTGAGGGCGGGGGGGCCTCGGAGACCCAGTACTTC; CDR3aa: CSVEGGGASETQYF
v_gene: TRBV6-5; d_gene: -; j_gene: TRBJ1-4; abundance: -; len: 14; CDR3nt: TGTGCCAGCAGTTCCGAATGGGTTAATGAAAAACTGTTTTTT; CDR3aa: CASSSEWVNEKLFF
v_gene: TRBV2; d_gene: -; j_gene: TRBJ2-2; abundance: -; len: 14; CDR3nt: TGTGCCAGCAGGAGAGGAATGAACACCGGGGAGCTGTTTTTT; CDR3aa: CASRRGMNTGELFF
v_gene: TRBV2; d_gene: -; j_gene: TRBJ2-4; abundance: -; len: 15; CDR3nt: TGTGCCAGCAGTGGGAAGGGCTGGGGCAAAAACATTCAGTACTTC; CDR3aa: CASSGKGWGKNIQYF
v_gene: TRBV7-3; d_gene: -; j_gene: TRBJ2-1; abundance: once; len: 15; CDR3nt: TGTGCCAGCAGCACCCAGGGGCACTCCTACAATGAGCAGTTCTTC; CDR3aa: CASSTQGHSYNEQFF
v_gene: TRBV6-2/TRBV6-3; d_gene: TRBD2; j_gene: TRBJ2-1; abundance: -; len: 14; CDR3nt: TGTGCCAGCGGGACGGGACTAGCGGGGAATGAGCAGTTCTTC; CDR3aa: CASGTGLAGNEQFF
v_gene: TRBV7-2; d_gene: -; j_gene: TRBJ2-5; abundance: -; len: 13; CDR3nt: TGTGCCAGCAGCTTAGGACAGAAAGAGACCCAGTACTTC; CDR3aa: CASSLGQKETQYF